This passage covers 13 T cell receptor beta chains from one sample sequenced in a study of control samples from healthy donors and cancer patients. Some clones are missing from TCRdb's copy, which holds only in-frame ones; the method was immunoSEQ multiplex PCR. The sample includes approximately 58,000 clones, around 87% of them seen just once. Input material: PBMCs. The receptors originated from a woman in her sixties with lung cancer.

This clone was observed once. The rearrangement links TRBV2 to TRBJ2-3; TRBD2 matches 7 bases. Germline V gives CDR1 SNHLY, CDR2 FYNNEI. The V segment lost 6 bases and the J segment 5 bases; nucleotides outside the gene matches: 8. CDR3 length equals 14 residues. Here the CDR3 reads CASSGLGLQDTQYF. CDR3 DNA sequence: TGTGCCAGCAGCGGCTTGGGACTACAAGATACGCAGTATTTT.

The chain employs TRBV10-3 and TRBJ1-2; no clear D. V lost 3 bases and J 8 bases, leaving 10 bases between the germline ends. Germline V gene data show CDR1 as ENHRY and CDR2 as SYGVKD. The CDR3 runs 12 residues. The CDR3 loop is CAISEPSGGYTF. The CDR3 DNA follows: TGTGCCATCAGTGAACCAAGTGGGGGCTACACCTTC.

This clone occurred once. V and J are TRBV18 and TRBJ2-3, with TRBD2 matching 9 bases. The length of the CDR3 is 16 residues. Trimming cost V 4 bases and J 5 bases; bases outside gene matches: 10. Looked up from germline, CDR1 is KGHSH and CDR2 is LQKENI. The CDR3 nucleotides are TGTGCCAGCTCACACGAGGGACTAGCAAAAAGAGATACGCAGTATTTT. Translated: CASSHEGLAKRDTQYF. Filled out from reference TRBV18 and TRBJ2-3, the complete variable domain reads NAGVMQNPRHLVRRRGQEARLRCSPMKGHSHVYWYRQLPEEGLKFMVYLQKENIIDESGMPKERFSAEFPKEGPSILRIQQVVRGDSAAYFCASSHEGLAKRDTQYFGPGTRLTVL.

This clone was seen a single time. The chain joins TRBV19 to TRBJ2-3; D is tentatively TRBD1 or TRBD2 (6 bases each). Germline V gene data show CDR1 as LNHDA and CDR2 as SQIVND (reference sequence). The CDR3 runs to 14 residues. With 4 bases removed from V and 6 bases from J, the gap between germline ends came to 14 bases. Written as DNA, the CDR3 is TGTGCCAGTAGTACTCCGGGGGCCGTGGATACGCAGTATTTT. It encodes CASSTPGAVDTQYF.

The chain recombines TRBV30 with TRBJ1-5; D gene uncertain. The CDR3 is made up of 14 amino acids. With 0 bases removed from V and 7 bases from J, the gap between germline ends came to 13 bases. Looked up from germline, CDR1 is GTSNPN and CDR2 is SVGIG (reference sequence). CDR3 in DNA: TGTGCCTGGAGTGTACCGGGGTCGGGGCAGCCCCAGCATTTT. Translated: CAWSVPGSGQPQHF. Complete variable domain (other parts from reference TRBV30 and TRBJ1-5): SQTIHQWPATLVQPVGSPLSLECTVEGTSNPNLYWYRQAAGRGLQLLFYSVGIGQISSEVPQNLSASRPQDRQFILSSKKLLLSDSGFYLCAWSVPGSGQPQHFGDGTRLSIL.

J is TRBJ1-6 and V is TRBV5-6, with D perhaps matching TRBD1 (6 bases). Germline CDR1 reads SGHDT; CDR2 reads YYEEEE. Trimming stripped 2 bases from V and 7 bases from J, with 16 bases between. This CDR3 region has 16 residues. This chain's CDR3 is CASSLLMQGRNSPLHF. The CDR3 DNA sequence: TGTGCCAGCAGCTTACTTATGCAGGGGCGAAATTCACCCCTCCACTTT.

The chain combines TRBV11-2 with TRBJ2-5, with no clear D. V lost 1 base, J lost 1 base, and 4 bases lay in between. The CDR3 sequence is 13 residues long. Germline V gene lookup returns CDR1 SGHAT and CDR2 FQNNGV. CDR3 bases: TGTGCCAGCAGCTTAGGAACCCAAGAGACCCAGTACTTC. The encoded protein is CASSLGTQETQYF.

This clone was seen a handful of times. The V call is TRBV19, the J call TRBJ2-2; no reliable D call. The V gene's germline CDR1 is LNHDA and CDR2 SQIVND (reference sequence). CDR3 size: 15 residues. Trimming pared 5 bases from V and 2 bases from J, leaving 12 bases between. The CDR3 DNA sequence: TGTGCCAGTAGTCCAAAGGAACATAACACCGGGGAGCTGTTTTTT. Translated: CASSPKEHNTGELFF.

The chain joins TRBV29-1 to TRBJ2-7, with 8 bases that match TRBD1. This CDR3 contains 14 residues. CDR1 and CDR2 from the germline V gene are SQVTM and ANQGSEA. J was trimmed by 3 bases and V by 6 bases; bases with no gene match: 10. CDR3: CSVIWDRPHYEQYF. CDR3 DNA sequence: TGCAGCGTCATATGGGACAGGCCCCACTACGAGCAGTACTTC.

The rearrangement joins TRBV5-4 to TRBJ1-2; 7 bases are a match to TRBD1. The V segment lost 3 bases and the J segment 5 bases; nucleotides outside the gene matches: 7. From germline, CDR1 is SGHNT and CDR2 YYREEE (reference sequence). This CDR3 contains 14 residues. The CDR3 sequence: CASSSTGTLYGYTF. The DNA of the CDR3 is TGTGCCAGCAGCTCGACAGGGACCCTTTATGGCTACACCTTC. Combining the CDR3 with reference TRBV5-4 and TRBJ1-2 gives the whole variable domain ETGVTQSPTHLIKTRGQQVTLRCSSQSGHNTVSWYQQALGQGPQFIFQYYREEENGRGNFPPRFSGLQFPNYSSELNVNALELDDSALYLCASSSTGTLYGYTFGSGTRLTVV.

The CDR3 DNA follows: TGTGCCAGCAATCCTAATGTGGGTAATTCACCCCTCCACTTT. The encoded protein is CASNPNVGNSPLHF. The rearrangement joins TRBV11-2 to TRBJ1-6; D unclear. This CDR3 region has 14 residues. CDR1 is SGHAT, CDR2 FQNNGV, per germline. Trimming left V 7 bases short and J 6 bases short, with 13 bases between.

The CDR3 is CASSQAGNTIYF. DNA for the CDR3: TGTGCCAGCAGCCAAGCTGGAAACACCATATATTTT. The chain uses TRBV3-1 (or the pseudogene TRBV3-2) and TRBJ1-3; D not certain. V gave up 1 base and J gave up 2 bases, with 0 bases separating them. CDR1 and CDR2 from the germline V gene are LGHDT and YNNKEL (reference sequence). This CDR3 comprises 12 residues.

This chain links TRBV27 with TRBJ2-7, with 8 positions matching TRBD2. Germline lookup yields CDR1 MNHEY and CDR2 SMNVEV (reference sequence). CDR3 length: 15 residues. V was clipped by 2 bases and J by 1 base; unmatched bases: 4. CDR3 in amino acids: CASSLKLAESYEQYF. The CDR3, as DNA: TGTGCCAGCAGTTTAAAACTAGCGGAGTCCTACGAGCAGTACTTC.